This paragraph reports one T cell receptor beta chain. Its antigen is as yet unknown. Isolated per sample were at least 7 million PBMCs. Total RNA was isolated from each sample in quantities of at least 5 micrograms. The authors ran a second PCR of about 7 to 12 cycles using a sample-barcoded 5' primer and a J-beta primer mix. TCRdb re-analysed the 5' RACE reads in MiXCR, keeping a single row per CDR3 protein. The repertoire includes more than 1 million distinct CDR3 sequences, 40% to 45% of them detected once, and approximately 20% sits in the top ten. V shed 3 bases and J shed 6 bases, with 10 bases lying between them. Germline CDR1 and CDR2: SGHTA and FQGNSA. The CDR3 sequence is 13 residues long. These data are taken from a study of blood T cells in healthy people across ages. Study-level results: Observed TCR beta diversity per million T cells went down as age went up. This fall followed a roughly linear course with age. Unsorted PBMCs blocked a conclusive comparison of naive and antigen-experienced cells.

The specimen was blood. The V and J genes are TRBV7-2 and TRBJ2-3; D may be TRBD2 (6 bases). The sequence was collected from a woman aged 55-70 years in good health. The CDR3 sequence: CASSLDYPDTQYF. CDR3 coding DNA: TGTGCCAGCAGCTTGGACTACCCGGATACGCAGTATTTT.